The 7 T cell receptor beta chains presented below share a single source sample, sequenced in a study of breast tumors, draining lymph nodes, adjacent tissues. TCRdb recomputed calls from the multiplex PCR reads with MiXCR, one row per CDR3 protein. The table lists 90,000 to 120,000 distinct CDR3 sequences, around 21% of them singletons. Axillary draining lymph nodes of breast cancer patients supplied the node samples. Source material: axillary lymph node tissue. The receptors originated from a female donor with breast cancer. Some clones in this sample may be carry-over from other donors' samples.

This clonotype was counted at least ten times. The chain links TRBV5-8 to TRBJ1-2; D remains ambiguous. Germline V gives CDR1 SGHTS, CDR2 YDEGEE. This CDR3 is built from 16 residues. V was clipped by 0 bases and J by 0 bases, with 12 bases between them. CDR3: CASSLASGVTNYGYTF. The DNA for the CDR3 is TGTGCCAGCAGCTTGGCTTCCGGGGTAACTAACTATGGCTACACCTTC.

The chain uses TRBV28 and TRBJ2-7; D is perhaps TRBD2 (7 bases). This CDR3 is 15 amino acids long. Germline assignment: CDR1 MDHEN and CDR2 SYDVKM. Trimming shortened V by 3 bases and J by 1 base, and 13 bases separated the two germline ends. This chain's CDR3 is CASSLGGGRSYEQYF. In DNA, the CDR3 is TGTGCCAGCAGTTTGGGGGGGGGGCGATCCTACGAGCAGTACTTC.

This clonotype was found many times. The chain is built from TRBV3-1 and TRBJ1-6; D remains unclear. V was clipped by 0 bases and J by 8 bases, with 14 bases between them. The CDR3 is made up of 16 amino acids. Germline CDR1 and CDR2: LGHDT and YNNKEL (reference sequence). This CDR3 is CASSQDHRRRDSPLHF. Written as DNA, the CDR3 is TGTGCCAGCAGCCAAGACCACAGACGGAGGGATTCACCCCTCCACTTT.

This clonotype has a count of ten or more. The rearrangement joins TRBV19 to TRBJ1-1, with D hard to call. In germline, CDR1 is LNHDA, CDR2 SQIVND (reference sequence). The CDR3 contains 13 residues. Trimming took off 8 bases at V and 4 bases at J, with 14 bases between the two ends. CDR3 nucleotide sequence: TGTGCCAGTGGGAACAGAGAGGGCACTGAAGCTTTCTTT. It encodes CASGNREGTEAFF.

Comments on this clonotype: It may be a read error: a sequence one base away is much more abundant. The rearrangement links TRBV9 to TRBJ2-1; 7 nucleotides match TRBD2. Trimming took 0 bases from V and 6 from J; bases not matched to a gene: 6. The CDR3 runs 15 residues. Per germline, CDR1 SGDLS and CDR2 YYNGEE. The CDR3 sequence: CASSVGEGRLNEQFF. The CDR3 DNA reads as TGTGCCAGCAGCGTAGGGGAGGGCCGTCTCAATGAGCAGTTCTTC.

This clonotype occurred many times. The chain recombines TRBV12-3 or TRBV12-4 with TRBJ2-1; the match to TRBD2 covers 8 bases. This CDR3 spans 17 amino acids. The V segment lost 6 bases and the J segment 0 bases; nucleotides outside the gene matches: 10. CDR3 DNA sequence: TGTGCCAGCAGGACGAGACTAGCGCAGAGCTCCTACAATGAGCAGTTCTTC. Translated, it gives CASRTRLAQSSYNEQFF.

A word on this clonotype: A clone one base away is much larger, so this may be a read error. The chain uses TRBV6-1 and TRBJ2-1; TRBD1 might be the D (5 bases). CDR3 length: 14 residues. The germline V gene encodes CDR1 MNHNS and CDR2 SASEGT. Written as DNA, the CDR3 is TGTGCCGGCAGTGAGACAGCTAACTACAATGAGCAGTTCTTC. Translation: CAGSETANYNEQFF.